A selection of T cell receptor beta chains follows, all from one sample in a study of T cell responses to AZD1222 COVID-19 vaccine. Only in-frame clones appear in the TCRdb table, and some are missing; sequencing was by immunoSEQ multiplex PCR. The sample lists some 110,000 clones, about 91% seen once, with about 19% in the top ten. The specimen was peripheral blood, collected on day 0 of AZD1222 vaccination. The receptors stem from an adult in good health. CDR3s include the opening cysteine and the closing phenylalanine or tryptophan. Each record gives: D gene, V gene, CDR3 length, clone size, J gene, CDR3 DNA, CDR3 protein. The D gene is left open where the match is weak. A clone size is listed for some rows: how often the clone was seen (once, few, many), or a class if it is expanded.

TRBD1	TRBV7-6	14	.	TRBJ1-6	TGTGCCAGCAGCCCCGGACAGGGTAGTTCACCCCTCCACTTT	CASSPGQGSSPLHF
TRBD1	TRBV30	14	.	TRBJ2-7	TGTGCCTGGACACCGGGACAGGTCTCCTACGAGCAGTACTTC	CAWTPGQVSYEQYF
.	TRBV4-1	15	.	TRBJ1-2	TGCGCCAGCAGCGAAGGCAGGGGTCCAAGCTATGGCTACACCTTC	CASSEGRGPSYGYTF
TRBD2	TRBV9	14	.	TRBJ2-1	TGTGCCAGCAGCCCTAGCGGGGGGGCGAATGAGCAGTTCTTC	CASSPSGGANEQFF
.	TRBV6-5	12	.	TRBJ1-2	TGTGCCGGCCTGGGGGCCTACTATGGCTACACCTTC	CAGLGAYYGYTF
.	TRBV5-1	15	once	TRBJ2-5	TGCGCCAGCAGCCCGAACCCACTAGGGAAAGAGACCCAGTACTTC	CASSPNPLGKETQYF
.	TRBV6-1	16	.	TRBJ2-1	TGTGCCAGCAGTGAAGGACAGAGTTACTCCTACAATGAGCAGTTCTTC	CASSEGQSYSYNEQFF
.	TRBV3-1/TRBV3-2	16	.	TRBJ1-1	TGTGCCAGCAGCCACCAGGCGAGACAGCCTTCCTTGGAAGCTTTCTTT	CASSHQARQPSLEAFF
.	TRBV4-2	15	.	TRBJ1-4	TGTGCCAGCAGCCAAGATAAGGGTTTTAACGAAAAACTGTTTTTT	CASSQDKGFNEKLFF
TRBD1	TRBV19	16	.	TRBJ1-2	TGTGCCAGTAGTACCGGACTTAGACAGGGTCGGTATGGCTACACCTTC	CASSTGLRQGRYGYTF